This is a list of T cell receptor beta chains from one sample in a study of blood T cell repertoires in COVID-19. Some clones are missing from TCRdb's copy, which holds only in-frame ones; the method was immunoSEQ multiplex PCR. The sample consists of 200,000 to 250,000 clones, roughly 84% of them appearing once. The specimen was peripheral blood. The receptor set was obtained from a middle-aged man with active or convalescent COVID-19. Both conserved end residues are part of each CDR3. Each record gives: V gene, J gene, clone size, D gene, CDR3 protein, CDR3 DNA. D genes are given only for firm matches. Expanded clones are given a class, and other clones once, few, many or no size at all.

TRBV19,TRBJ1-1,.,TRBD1,CASSIDRDSSRGTEAFF,TGTGCCAGTAGTATAGATCGGGACAGCTCACGGGGAACTGAAGCTTTCTTT
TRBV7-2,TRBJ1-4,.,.,CASSPSFSGEKLFF,TGTGCCAGCAGTCCCTCGTTCTCTGGCGAAAAACTGTTTTTT
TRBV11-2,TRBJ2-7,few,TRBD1,CASSPRTGPSYEQYF,TGTGCCAGCAGCCCCCGGACAGGGCCATCCTACGAGCAGTACTTC
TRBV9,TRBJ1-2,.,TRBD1,CASSAGDSSFYGYTF,TGTGCCAGCAGCGCTGGGGACAGCTCATTCTATGGCTACACCTTC
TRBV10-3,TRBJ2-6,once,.,CASTGYSSGANVLTF,TGTGCCTCCACAGGTTATAGCTCTGGGGCCAACGTCCTGACTTTC
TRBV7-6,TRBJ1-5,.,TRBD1,CASSRRGQGNQPQHF,TGTGCCAGCAGCCGTAGGGGACAGGGGAATCAGCCCCAGCATTTT
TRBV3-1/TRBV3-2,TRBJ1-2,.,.,CASSHADSNYGYTF,TGTGCCAGCAGCCACGCGGACAGCAACTATGGCTACACCTTC
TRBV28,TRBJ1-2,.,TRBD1,CASSEDRSLMRPNYGYTF,TGTGCCAGCAGCGAGGACAGGAGTCTGATGAGACCTAACTATGGCTACACCTTC
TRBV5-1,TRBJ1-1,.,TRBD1,CASSSGTGAGAEAFF,TGCGCCAGCAGCTCCGGGACAGGGGCAGGGGCTGAAGCTTTCTTT
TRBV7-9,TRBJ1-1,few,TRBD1,CASSSQGDTEAFF,TGTGCCAGCAGCTCCCAGGGGGACACTGAAGCTTTCTTT
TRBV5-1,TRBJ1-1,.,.,CASSLEAMNTEAFF,TGCGCCAGCAGCTTGGAAGCCATGAACACTGAAGCTTTCTTT
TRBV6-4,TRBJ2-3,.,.,CASSDSSYGGGTDTQYF,TGTGCCAGCAGTGACTCATCCTACGGGGGAGGCACAGATACGCAGTATTTT
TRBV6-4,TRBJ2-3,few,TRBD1,CASSGTGGTDTQYF,TGTGCCAGCAGTGGGACAGGGGGCACAGATACGCAGTATTTT
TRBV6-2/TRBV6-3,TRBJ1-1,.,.,CASSYSSRGNTEAFF,TGTGCCAGCAGTTACTCGTCCAGGGGGAACACTGAAGCTTTCTTT
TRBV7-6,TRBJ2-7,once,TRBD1,CASSLVQLGTGDPYEQYF,TGTGCCAGCAGCTTAGTACAGCTTGGAACAGGGGACCCATACGAGCAGTACTTC
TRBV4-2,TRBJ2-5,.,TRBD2,CASSQETLAGPGGQYF,TGTGCCAGCAGCCAAGAAACCCTAGCGGGGCCCGGGGGCCAGTACTTC
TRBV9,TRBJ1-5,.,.,CASSKGGYSNQPQHF,TGTGCCAGCAGCAAAGGCGGGTATAGCAATCAGCCCCAGCATTTT
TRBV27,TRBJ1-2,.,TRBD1,CASSSTGQYGYTF,TGTGCCAGCAGTAGCACGGGACAGTATGGCTACACCTTC
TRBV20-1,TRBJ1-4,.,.,CSASSRVTNEKLFF,TGCAGTGCTAGTTCTCGAGTAACTAATGAAAAACTGTTTTTT
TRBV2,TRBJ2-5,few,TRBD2,CASSVGRKMHF,TGTGCCAGCAGTGTCGGGAGGAAGATGCACTTC
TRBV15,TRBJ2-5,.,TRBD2,CATSRGQTSSSQETQYF,TGTGCCACCAGCAGAGGCCAGACTAGCTCGTCCCAAGAGACCCAGTACTTC
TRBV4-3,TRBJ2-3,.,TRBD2,CASSQAGLAGAVTDTQYF,TGCGCCAGCAGCCAAGCCGGCCTGGCGGGAGCGGTAACAGATACGCAGTATTTT
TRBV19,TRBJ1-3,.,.,CASTQGTGNTIYF,TGTGCCAGTACACAGGGTACGGGAAACACCATATATTTT
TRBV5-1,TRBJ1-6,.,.,CASSEGPSSPLHF,TGCGCCAGCAGCGAGGGTCCCTCTTCACCCCTCCACTTT
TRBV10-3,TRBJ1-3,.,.,CAISLQGTSGNTIYF,TGTGCCATCAGTCTACAGGGTACGAGTGGAAACACCATATATTTT
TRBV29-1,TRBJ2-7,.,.,CSVVGQSSYEQYF,TGCAGCGTTGTAGGACAAAGCTCCTACGAGCAGTACTTC
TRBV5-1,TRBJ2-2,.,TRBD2,CASALDPGLAETGELFF,TGCGCCAGCGCCTTGGATCCGGGACTAGCGGAGACCGGGGAGCTGTTTTTT
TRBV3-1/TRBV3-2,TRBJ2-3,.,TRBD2,CASSQETSGRAGTQYF,TGTGCCAGCAGCCAAGAGACTAGCGGGAGGGCGGGGACGCAGTATTTT